The 8 T cell receptor beta chains reported below all come from one sample, sequenced in a study of blood T cell repertoires in COVID-19. Generated by immunoSEQ multiplex PCR, the TCRdb table keeps only in-frame clones and is missing some. The table includes a few hundred thousand clones, around 90% detected once. Sample: PBMCs or T cells enriched from blood (not recorded which). All receptors come from a man younger than 40 who had been exposed to COVID-19.

V gene TRBV9 combines with J gene TRBJ2-7; D ambiguous. Trimming shortened V by 9 bases and J by 3 bases, and 4 bases separated the two germline ends. CDR1 SGDLS and CDR2 YYNGEE come from the germline V gene. The CDR3 is 9 amino acids. CDR3 bases: TGTGCCATCTACTACGAGCAGTACTTC. Protein product: CAIYYEQYF.

Only one count was recorded for this clone. This rearrangement joins TRBV20-1 to TRBJ2-7; tentatively, D is TRBD1 (5 bases). The ends were cut back, 3 bases at V and 2 bases at J, with 11 bases in the middle. The length of the CDR3 is 13 residues. Germline V gene sequence: CDR1 DFQATT, CDR2 SNEGSKA (reference sequence). CDR3 DNA: TGCAGTGCTAGTTTAAAGGGGCCCTACGAGCAGTACTTC. Translated: CSASLKGPYEQYF.

The chain is built from TRBV10-2 and TRBJ1-5; D may be TRBD1 (5 bases). This CDR3 has 17 amino acids. The V end lost 6 bases, the J end lost 0 bases, and 18 bases lay between the germline ends. From germline, CDR1 is WSHSY and CDR2 SAAADI. The CDR3 is CASRDRDRPSSNQPQHF. Here the CDR3 DNA reads TGCGCCAGCAGAGATAGAGACAGACCCTCTAGCAATCAGCCCCAGCATTTT.

This clone was seen a single time. The rearrangement links TRBV7-8 to TRBJ1-2, with D unclear. V was pared by 5 bases and J by 5 bases, with 18 bases between. The CDR3 has 15 amino acids. Germline loops: CDR1 SGHVS, CDR2 FQNEAQ. Here the CDR3 reads CASSNTGGIGYGYTF. CDR3 DNA sequence: TGTGCCAGCAGCAACACGGGCGGGATAGGGTATGGCTACACCTTC.

The chain carries TRBV10-2 and TRBJ2-7; tentatively, D is TRBD1 (5 bases). The V end lost 2 bases, the J end lost 6 bases, and 11 bases lay between the germline ends. CDR3 size: 13 residues. The germline gives CDR1 WSHSY, CDR2 SAAADI. The chain's CDR3 is CASSELGGAEQYF. CDR3 nucleotide sequence: TGCGCCAGCAGTGAGCTTGGTGGGGCCGAGCAGTACTTC.

The V gene is TRBV4-1, the J gene TRBJ2-3; TRBD2 aligns across 15 bases. CDR1 MGHRA and CDR2 YSYEKL come from the germline V gene. J gave up 1 base and V 2 bases, and 7 bases lay outside the gene matches. The CDR3 is 19 amino acids. The CDR3 region has the DNA TGCGCCAGCAGCCAATGGACTAGCGGGGGGGCCTCAGGCACAGATACGCAGTATTTT. Encoded protein: CASSQWTSGGASGTDTQYF.

This chain links TRBV19 with TRBJ1-6, with 7 bases lining up with TRBD1. This CDR3 has 14 residues. V was pared by 3 bases and J by 8 bases, with 4 bases of the junction left unmatched. Germline CDR1 reads LNHDA; CDR2 reads SQIVND (reference sequence). The CDR3 DNA is TGTGCCAGTAGTATCGACAGGGAATATTCACCCCTCCACTTT. Translation gives CASSIDREYSPLHF.

The chain joins TRBV5-1 to TRBJ2-7; 12 nucleotides align to TRBD1. Looked up from germline, CDR1 is SGHRS and CDR2 is YFSETQ. CDR3 length: 14 residues. J was trimmed by 4 bases and V by 4 bases; bases with no gene match: 3. The CDR3 sequence: CASSAGQGAYEQYF. Written as DNA, the CDR3 is TGCGCCAGCAGCGCGGGACAGGGGGCTTACGAGCAGTACTTC.